This T cell receptor beta chain was identified during a study of response to subunit inactivated influenza vaccine. TCRdb analysed the RT-PCR reads with MiXCR anew, one entry per CDR3 protein. The table has more than 450,000 distinct CDR3 sequences, about 8% seen once. The germline CDR1 and CDR2 sequences are MNHEY and SVGAGI. The germline V and J ends were trimmed by 4 bases and 10 bases, with 11 bases remaining between them. CDR3 length: 12 residues. This clonotype appeared many times. The material sequenced was PBMCs from blood, taken less than 30 months after vaccination. The chain uses TRBV6-5 and TRBJ2-1; maybe TRBD2 (6 bases). The clonotype originates from a man between 50 and 69 years old who received an inactivated influenza vaccine. For the CDR3, the DNA is TGTGCCAGCAGTTCCCTGGCGGGGGAGCAGTTCTTC. It translates to CASSSLAGEQFF.